The TCR beta chain under discussion was sequenced for a study of cytomegalovirus exposure and HLA in healthy donors. Regarding the study as a whole: Exclusion applied to some V segments, including TRBV6-2 and TRBV6-3, as they were indistinguishable. Sequencing had likely introduced a cluster of highly shared sequence variants as an artifact. The authors reported that TCR beta sequences could predict HLA-A and HLA-B alleles. These predictions were accurate for most subjects in the first cohort. Only CMV serostatus was available as immune exposure information.

Germline CDR1 KGHSH, CDR2 LQKENI. The CDR3 covers 13 residues. Trimming left V 8 bases short and J 1 base short, with 11 bases between. In this sample, this clone turned up once. Its target is unknown. Vbeta (60) and Jbeta (13) primers were used in the PCR. The method was immunoSEQ multiplex PCR; TCRdb's version includes in-frame clones alone and lacks a portion of them. The sample yields 200,000 to 250,000 clones, over 65% seen once. The specimen was PBMCs. The clonotype was recovered from a human donor in good health. The chain employs TRBV18 and TRBJ1-1; D not certain. The CDR3 nucleotides are TGTGCCAGCCTTACTGGCGGGAACACTGAAGCTTTCTTT. This codes for CASLTGGNTEAFF.